These 3 T cell receptor beta chains were sequenced from one sample in a study of T cell repertoires in cytomegalovirus infection. TCRdb itself ran the reads through MiXCR, one entry per CDR3 protein. The sample yields 150,000 to 190,000 distinct CDR3 sequences, about a quarter seen once. The sequenced sample consisted of PBMCs. These receptors were collected from a human donor in good health (CMV status not recorded). Some clones in this sample may be carry-over from other donors' samples.

V usage is TRBV2 and J usage is TRBJ1-5; 9 bases agree with TRBD1. The CDR3 runs to 15 residues. CDR1 and CDR2 from the germline V gene are SNHLY and FYNNEI. The V gene end was trimmed by 5 bases and the J gene end by 2 bases; junction bases not matched to a gene: 4. The CDR3 coding sequence is TGTGCCAGCAGTATGACAGGGGGTCGCAATCAGCCCCAGCATTTT. As protein: CASSMTGGRNQPQHF.

This clonotype was found a few times. The chain carries TRBV5-4 and TRBJ2-2; D is perhaps TRBD2 (5 bases). Germline V CDR1 and CDR2: SGHNT, YYREEE (reference sequence). The CDR3 spans 13 residues. With 4 bases removed from V and 5 bases from J, the gap between germline ends came to 9 bases. The CDR3 coding sequence is TGTGCCAGCAGCGATCGGACTACCGGGGAGCTGTTTTTT. This sequence encodes CASSDRTTGELFF. The full variable domain, with the rest looked up from reference TRBV5-4 and TRBJ2-2, is ETGVTQSPTHLIKTRGQQVTLRCSSQSGHNTVSWYQQALGQGPQFIFQYYREEENGRGNFPPRFSGLQFPNYSSELNVNALELDDSALYLCASSDRTTGELFFGEGSRLTVL.

The chain combines TRBV9 with TRBJ2-3; 10 bases agree with TRBD2. The germline V gene has CDR1 SGDLS and CDR2 YYNGEE. The V gene end was trimmed by 4 bases and the J gene end by 3 bases; junction bases not matched to a gene: 17. CDR3 length: 19 amino acids. The CDR3 protein is CASSPREREGPLGTDTQYF. The CDR3 nucleotides are TGTGCCAGCAGCCCGAGGGAGCGGGAGGGACCCCTGGGGACAGATACGCAGTATTTT.